This T cell receptor beta chain was profiled in a study of T cell responses to AZD1222 COVID-19 vaccine. Points from the study as a whole: The sample set comprised mostly white British donors with more females, and clonal diversity was possibly underestimated.

Sequencing was performed with immunoSEQ multiplex PCR; in TCRdb, only in-frame clones are kept and a portion is missing. The sample includes about 180,000 clones, approximately 86% seen only once; the top ten take over 6%. CDR1 is LGHDT, CDR2 YNNKEL, per germline (reference sequence). V shed 5 bases and J shed 4 bases, with 11 bases lying between them. The CDR3 extends over 14 amino acids. As for this clone: Antigen unknown.

The chain uses TRBV3-1 (or the pseudogene TRBV3-2) and TRBJ2-2; D is possibly TRBD2 (6 bases). The receptor's source is an adult in good health. The sequencing here drew on peripheral blood, taken on day 0 of AZD1222 vaccination. Written as DNA, the CDR3 is TGTGCCAGCAGCGGGACTGGGGGCACCGGGGAGCTGTTTTTT. Translation gives CASSGTGGTGELFF.